Each of the 24 T cell receptor beta chains below was sequenced from the same sample in a study of cytomegalovirus exposure and HLA in healthy donors. The study ran its PCR with 60 Vbeta and 13 Jbeta primers. Measured with immunoSEQ multiplex PCR; TCRdb has only the in-frame clones, and not every one. The sample comprises about 97,000 clones, 85% of which are singletons, and approximately 4% rests with the top ten. The sequenced sample consisted of PBMCs. These receptors came from a man under 40 in good health and CMV-seronegative.

The V call is TRBV2, the J call TRBJ2-5; D gene ambiguous. The CDR3 extends over 13 amino acids. V lost 4 bases, J lost 0 bases, and 6 bases lay in between. Per the germline V gene, CDR1 is SNHLY and CDR2 is FYNNEI. The CDR3 loop reads CASSVSDQETQYF. CDR3 sequence (DNA): TGTGCCAGCAGTGTGAGCGACCAAGAGACCCAGTACTTC.

The chain recombines TRBV27 with TRBJ2-7, with 10 bases aligning to TRBD2. There are 15 residues in the CDR3. The V segment lost 3 bases and the J segment 3 bases; nucleotides outside the gene matches: 5. Germline CDR1 and CDR2: MNHEY and SMNVEV (reference sequence). CDR3 sequence: CASSLTSGLIYEQYF. The CDR3 bases are TGTGCCAGCAGTTTGACTAGCGGGTTGATCTACGAGCAGTACTTC.

The V gene is TRBV15, the J gene TRBJ2-7; 9 bases agree with TRBD2. The trim removed 0 bases at V and 3 bases at J, leaving 3 bases unmatched. Germline V gene lookup returns CDR1 LNHNV and CDR2 YYDKDF (reference sequence). The CDR3 is 15 residues long. The DNA for the CDR3 is TGTGCCACCAGCAGAGATCTAGCGGGGAGCTACGAGCAGTACTTC. It specifies CATSRDLAGSYEQYF.

V gene TRBV28 combines with J gene TRBJ2-7, with D perhaps matching TRBD2 (7 bases). V gave up 7 bases and J gave up 3 bases, with 10 bases separating them. The germline gives CDR1 MDHEN, CDR2 SYDVKM. The CDR3 has 12 amino acids. CDR3 nucleotide sequence: TGTGCCAGCATGGGAGGGGGCTACGAGCAGTACTTC. Its translation is CASMGGGYEQYF.

V is TRBV19 and J is TRBJ1-2; 10 bases agree with TRBD1. Losses at the gene ends were 4 bases for V and 4 bases for J; bases not matched to a gene: 9. The CDR3 sequence is 16 residues long. CDR1 is LNHDA, CDR2 SQIVND, per germline (reference sequence). CDR3: CASSTRDRGFLYGYTF. CDR3 nucleotide sequence: TGTGCCAGTAGTACCCGGGACAGGGGTTTCCTCTATGGCTACACCTTC.

The rearrangement uses TRBV5-1 and TRBJ1-4; TRBD1 aligns across 9 bases. The CDR3 has 15 amino acids. V lost 2 bases to trimming and J lost 8 bases; unmatched junction nucleotides: 7. In germline, CDR1 is SGHRS, CDR2 YFSETQ. The CDR3 sequence: CASSLSGGTGEKLFF. As DNA, the CDR3 is TGCGCCAGCAGCTTATCCGGAGGGACAGGGGAAAAACTGTTTTTT.

J is TRBJ1-1 and V is TRBV7-3; D is possibly TRBD1 (6 bases). Trimming removed 3 bases at V and 5 bases at J, with 10 bases between. CDR3 length: 13 residues. Germline CDR1 SGHTA, CDR2 FQGTGA. The CDR3 protein is CASSFGGRTEAFF. In nucleotides, the CDR3 is TGTGCCAGCAGCTTCGGGGGGCGAACTGAAGCTTTCTTT.

The chain recombines TRBV7-8 with TRBJ1-5; TRBD1 might be the D (6 bases). V was trimmed by 1 base and J by 7 bases, leaving 14 bases between them. The CDR3 runs 15 residues. Germline V lookup: CDR1 SGHVS, CDR2 FQNEAQ. DNA of the CDR3: TGTGCCAGCAGCTTAGGACACAGGGAAGCGCAGCCCCAGCATTTT. The encoded protein is CASSLGHREAQPQHF.

The gene calls are TRBV19 and TRBJ2-7, with TRBD1 matching 10 bases. This CDR3 comprises 14 residues. Germline-derived CDR1 and CDR2 are LNHDA and SQIVND (reference sequence). J gave up 2 bases and V 8 bases, and 6 bases lay outside the gene matches. CDR3 sequence: CASARTGGTYEQYF. Written as DNA, the CDR3 is TGTGCCAGTGCTAGGACAGGGGGAACCTACGAGCAGTACTTC.

The V gene is TRBV28, the J gene TRBJ2-3; TRBD1 might be the D (6 bases). Looked up from germline, CDR1 is MDHEN and CDR2 is SYDVKM. The V end lost 4 bases, the J end lost 2 bases, and 13 bases lay between the germline ends. The CDR3 has 15 amino acids. Here the CDR3 DNA reads TGTGCCAGCAGTTCCCCAGGGGCCCACACAGATACGCAGTATTTT. This sequence encodes CASSSPGAHTDTQYF.

This sequence joins TRBV29-1 and TRBJ1-4, with D uncertain. CDR1 is SQVTM and CDR2 is ANQGSEA in the germline V gene. Trimming removed 4 bases at V and 10 bases at J, with 13 bases between. The CDR3 runs to 12 residues. CDR3 sequence: CSVVEASGKLFF. DNA for the CDR3: TGCAGCGTTGTGGAGGCCTCGGGAAAACTGTTTTTT.

The V gene is TRBV6-5, the J gene TRBJ2-2, with TRBD2 matching 13 bases. The V segment lost 6 bases and the J segment 9 bases; nucleotides outside the gene matches: 7. This CDR3 region has 15 residues. CDR1 and CDR2 from the germline V gene are MNHEY and SVGAGI. In DNA, the CDR3 is TGTGCCAGCAGAAAACTAGCGGGAGGGAATTGGGAGCTGTTTTTT. Protein sequence: CASRKLAGGNWELFF.

The V gene is TRBV11-2, the J gene TRBJ2-1; D is undetermined. In germline, CDR1 is SGHAT, CDR2 FQNNGV. This CDR3 comprises 16 residues. The V gene lost 4 bases and the J gene lost 3 bases, with 16 bases spanning the gap. The CDR3 nucleotides are TGTGCCAGCAGCTCAACCCAAAACCACTACTACAATGAGCAGTTCTTC. It codes for CASSSTQNHYYNEQFF.

V and J are TRBV28 and TRBJ1-2; 8 bases map to TRBD1. Losses at the gene ends were 3 bases for V and 5 bases for J; bases not matched to a gene: 8. This CDR3 region has 15 residues. In germline, CDR1 is MDHEN, CDR2 SYDVKM. The CDR3, as DNA: TGTGCCAGCAGTTTCTCTGGGACAGGCAGATATGGCTACACCTTC. It encodes CASSFSGTGRYGYTF.

The chain is built from TRBV9 and TRBJ2-6, with D tentatively TRBD1 (5 bases). Germline lookup yields CDR1 SGDLS and CDR2 YYNGEE. V lost 4 bases and J lost 0, with 8 bases in between. The CDR3 runs to 15 residues. The CDR3, as DNA: TGTGCCAGCAGCTTGACAGACTCTGGGGCCAACGTCCTGACTTTC. Its protein product is CASSLTDSGANVLTF.

This chain connects TRBV27 to TRBJ2-7, with D maybe TRBD2 (7 bases). The V gene's germline CDR1 is MNHEY and CDR2 SMNVEV (reference sequence). The CDR3 is made up of 17 amino acids. Trimming removed 2 bases from V and 5 bases from J, with 22 bases in between. The CDR3 nucleotides are TGTGCCAGCAGTTTAAGGGGAGGCGGGGGCCGACCCCACGAGCAGTACTTC. Translating it yields CASSLRGGGGRPHEQYF.

Here the CDR3 DNA reads TGTGCCAGCAGCCGCCTCTCTGCCTCGACAGGCGGGGAGCTGTTTTTT. Translating gives CASSRLSASTGGELFF. This sequence joins TRBV7-2 and TRBJ2-2; possible D gene TRBD1, 6 bases. Germline CDR1 reads SGHTA; CDR2 reads FQGNSA. The V end lost 5 bases, the J end lost 7 bases, and 20 bases lay between the germline ends. CDR3 length: 16 residues.

About this clone itself: Other DNA sequences within the sample encode an identical CDR3. This chain connects TRBV6-5 to TRBJ2-7; no definite D call. CDR3 length equals 11 residues. The ends were cut back, 4 bases at V and 2 bases at J, with 3 bases in the middle. Per the germline V gene, CDR1 is MNHEY and CDR2 is SVGAGI. The CDR3 protein is CASSSTYEQYF. The CDR3 DNA sequence: TGTGCCAGCAGTTCCACCTACGAGCAGTACTTC.

The chain is built from TRBV10-3 and TRBJ1-2; tentatively, D is TRBD1 (6 bases). Germline assignment: CDR1 ENHRY and CDR2 SYGVKD. CDR3 length: 13 amino acids. Trimming shortened V by 4 bases and J by 8 bases, and 14 bases separated the two germline ends. This CDR3 is CAISVSVGQGYTF. The CDR3 DNA sequence: TGTGCCATCAGTGTTTCGGTGGGACAAGGCTACACCTTC.

This clone was counted only a few times. The J gene is TRBJ1-2, the V gene TRBV29-1; no firm D call. The CDR3 is 12 residues long. Germline V gene lookup returns CDR1 SQVTM and CDR2 ANQGSEA. The V and J ends lost 1 base and 4 bases respectively, with 7 bases between them. The CDR3 reads CSVEGQAYGYTF. The CDR3 coding sequence is TGCAGCGTTGAAGGGCAGGCCTATGGCTACACCTTC.

The chain joins TRBV7-2 to TRBJ2-3, with a possible D match to TRBD2 (6 bases). The CDR3 covers 12 residues. Germline CDR1 reads SGHTA; CDR2 reads FQGNSA. Trimming stripped 7 bases from V and 8 bases from J, with 13 bases between. The CDR3 DNA reads TGTGCCAGCACGCCGGGAGTCGGTACGCAGTATTTT. Its translation: CASTPGVGTQYF.

This chain links TRBV23-1 with TRBJ1-2; possibly TRBD1 for D (6 bases). TRBV23-1 is given ORF status, its function remaining uncertain. The V and J ends lost 0 bases and 0 bases respectively, with 17 bases between them. The CDR3 loop spans 18 amino acids. The CDR3: CASSQSDPWDTANYGYTF. The CDR3 DNA reads TGCGCCAGCAGTCAATCGGACCCCTGGGACACGGCTAACTATGGCTACACCTTC.

This clone appeared a few times. The chain joins TRBV14 to TRBJ2-5; TRBD2 matches at 10 bases. After removal of 4 bases from V and 3 bases from J, the junction contained 8 bases not matched to a gene. The germline V gene has CDR1 SGHDN and CDR2 FVKESK. The CDR3 extends over 16 amino acids. The CDR3 bases are TGTGCCAGCAGCCGAAGCGGGGGGGCGACAAAAGAGACCCAGTACTTC. The encoded protein is CASSRSGGATKETQYF.

The chain joins TRBV7-3 to TRBJ2-1, with TRBD1 matching over 11 bases. Germline V lookup: CDR1 SGHTA, CDR2 FQGTGA. The CDR3 consists of 17 residues. V trimming: 5 bases; J trimming: 3 bases; junction bases outside the gene matches: 9. The CDR3 spells CASSPQPGTGGYNEQFF. The CDR3, as DNA: TGTGCCAGCAGCCCACAACCCGGGACAGGGGGCTACAATGAGCAGTTCTTC.